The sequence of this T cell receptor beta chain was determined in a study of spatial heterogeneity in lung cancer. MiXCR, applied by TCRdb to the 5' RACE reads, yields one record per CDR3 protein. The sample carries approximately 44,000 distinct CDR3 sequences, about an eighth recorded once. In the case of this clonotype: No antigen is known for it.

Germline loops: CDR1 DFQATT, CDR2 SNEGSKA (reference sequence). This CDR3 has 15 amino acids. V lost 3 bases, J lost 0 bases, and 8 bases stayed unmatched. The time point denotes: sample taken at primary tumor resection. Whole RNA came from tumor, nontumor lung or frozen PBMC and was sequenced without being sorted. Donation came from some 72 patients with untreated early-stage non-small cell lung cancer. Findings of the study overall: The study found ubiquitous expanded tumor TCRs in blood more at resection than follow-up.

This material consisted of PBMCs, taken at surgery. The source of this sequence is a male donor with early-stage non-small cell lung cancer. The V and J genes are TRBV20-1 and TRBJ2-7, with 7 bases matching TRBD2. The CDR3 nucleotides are TGCAGTGCTAGTAACCAGCGGGGACTCTCCTACGAGCAGTACTTC. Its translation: CSASNQRGLSYEQYF.